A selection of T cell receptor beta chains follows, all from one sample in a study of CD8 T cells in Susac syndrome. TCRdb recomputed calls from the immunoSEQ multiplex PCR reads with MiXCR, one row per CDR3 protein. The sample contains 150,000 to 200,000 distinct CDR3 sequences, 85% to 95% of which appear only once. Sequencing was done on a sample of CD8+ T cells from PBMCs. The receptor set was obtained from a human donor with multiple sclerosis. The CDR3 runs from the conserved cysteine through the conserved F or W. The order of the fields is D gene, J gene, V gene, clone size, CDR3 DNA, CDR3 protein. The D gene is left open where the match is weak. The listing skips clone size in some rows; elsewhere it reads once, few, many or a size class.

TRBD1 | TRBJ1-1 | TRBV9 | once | TGTGCCAGCAGCGGAACTTGGACAGGGAGGGGGAACACTGAAGCTTTCTTT | CASSGTWTGRGNTEAFF
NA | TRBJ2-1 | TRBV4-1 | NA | TGCGCCAGCAGCCAAGATCACGGGGAGGAGTCCTACAATGAGCAGTTCTTC | CASSQDHGEESYNEQFF
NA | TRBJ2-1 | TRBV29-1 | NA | TGCAGCGCTGGTAGTACTGGGAAAGGTACTGAGCAGTTCTTC | CSAGSTGKGTEQFF
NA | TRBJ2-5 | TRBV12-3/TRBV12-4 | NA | TGTGCCAGCAGGGACAGACTACGGGAGACCCAGTACTTC | CASRDRLRETQYF
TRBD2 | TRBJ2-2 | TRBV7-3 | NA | TGTGCCAGCAGCTCCCCCCCTAGCGGGAGCGACGGGGAGCTGTTTTTT | CASSSPPSGSDGELFF
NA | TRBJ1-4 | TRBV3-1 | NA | TGTGCCAGCAGCCCCTATGGAGACGGTTCTAATGAAAAACTGTTTTTT | CASSPYGDGSNEKLFF
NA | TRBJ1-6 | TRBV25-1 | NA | TGTGCCAGCAGCCTAATGACAGCCAATTCACCCCTCCACTTT | CASSLMTANSPLHF
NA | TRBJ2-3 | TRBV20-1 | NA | NA | CRVYICSARCSAYSAQYF
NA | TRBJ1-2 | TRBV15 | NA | TGTGCCACCAGCAGGAGTCCTAACTATGGCTACACCTTC | CATSRSPNYGYTF
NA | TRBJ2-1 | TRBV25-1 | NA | TGTGCCAGCAGTGAACGACAAGACGAACTTGAGCAGTTCTTC | CASSERQDELEQFF
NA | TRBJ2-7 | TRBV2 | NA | TGTGCCTTCCAACGTACAGACTACGAGCAGTACTTC | CAFQRTDYEQYF
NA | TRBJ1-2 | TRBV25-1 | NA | TGTGCCAGCAGTGGAGGGGACAATGAGGGCTACACCTTC | CASSGGDNEGYTF
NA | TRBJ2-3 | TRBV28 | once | TGTGCCACCGAGCTTGGGGCTGCGATAACAACAGATACGCAGTATTTT | CATELGAAITTDTQYF
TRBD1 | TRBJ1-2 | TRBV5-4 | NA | TGTGCCAGCAGCATGGACAGGGGCTATGGCTACACCTTC | CASSMDRGYGYTF
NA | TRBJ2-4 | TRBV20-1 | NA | TGCAGTGCTCAAAAAGCGGACACCGTAGCCAAAAACATTCAGTACTTC | CSAQKADTVAKNIQYF
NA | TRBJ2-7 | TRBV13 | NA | TGTGCCAGCAGCTTACACGGACCCGACTACGAGCAGTACTTC | CASSLHGPDYEQYF
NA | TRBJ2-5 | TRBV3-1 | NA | TGTGCCAGCAGCCTGTCGGACTCGTACCAAGAGACCCAGTACTTC | CASSLSDSYQETQYF
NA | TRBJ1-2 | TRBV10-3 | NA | TGTGCCATCAGTGACGGGCAGATCTATGGCTACACCTTC | CAISDGQIYGYTF
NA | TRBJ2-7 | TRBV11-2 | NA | TGTGCCAGCGCATTGGGGGACCCCTACGAGCAGTACTTC | CASALGDPYEQYF
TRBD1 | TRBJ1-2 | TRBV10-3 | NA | TGTGCCATCAGCACCGACAGGGTGAGGGACTACACCTTC | CAISTDRVRDYTF